The present TCR beta chain was sequenced within a study of blood T cell repertoires in COVID-19. Study-level background: The samples span acute and convalescent COVID-19 from the United States, Italy and Spain.

Germline lookup yields CDR1 LGHDT and CDR2 YNNKEL (reference sequence). With V trimmed by 6 bases and J by 1 base, 4 bases remained unmatched. This CDR3 region has 15 residues. Profiling relied on immunoSEQ multiplex PCR, and the TCRdb table lists in-frame clones only, not all of them. The data show fewer than 350,000 clones, 65% to 90% seen once. This receptor was obtained from a human donor in a cohort sampled during active COVID-19. J is TRBJ2-3 and V is TRBV3-1 (or the pseudogene TRBV3-2), with TRBD1 matching 10 bases. The sample comprised peripheral blood. The CDR3 protein is CASRRQGAGTDTQYF. The DNA of the CDR3 is TGTGCCAGCAGAAGACAGGGGGCAGGCACAGATACGCAGTATTTT.